The 28 T cell receptor beta chains below come from one sample, sequenced in a study of blood T cell repertoires in COVID-19. Only in-frame clones appear in the TCRdb table, and some are missing; sequencing was by immunoSEQ multiplex PCR. The sample holds around 250,000 clones, around 88% seen once. Specimen: PBMCs or T cells enriched from blood (not recorded which). The receptors derive from a woman aged 45-65 years who had recovered from COVID-19.

This chain joins TRBV4-1 and TRBJ2-2, with 10 bases identical to TRBD2. Germline V gene data show CDR1 as MGHRA and CDR2 as YSYEKL. V was pared by 0 bases and J by 3 bases, with 7 bases of the junction left unmatched. The CDR3 has 18 amino acids. In DNA, the CDR3 is TGCGCCAGCAGCCAAGATCAAGGAGCGGGGGGGTACACCGGGGAGCTGTTTTTT. This encodes CASSQDQGAGGYTGELFF.

This clone appeared a few times. This chain uses TRBV7-9 with TRBJ1-3; D perhaps matches TRBD1 (6 bases). Trimming stripped 5 bases from V and 4 bases from J, with 15 bases between. Germline lookup yields CDR1 SEHNR and CDR2 FQNEAQ (reference sequence). CDR3 length: 15 residues. DNA of the CDR3: TGTGCCAGCAGCCCTTATACAGGGCGCGGAAACACCATATATTTT. It codes for CASSPYTGRGNTIYF.

This chain uses TRBV5-1 with TRBJ1-1; no definite D call. The ends were cut back, 0 bases at V and 0 bases at J, with 12 bases in the middle. Germline CDR1 reads SGHRS; CDR2 reads YFSETQ. This CDR3 region has 16 residues. CDR3 bases: TGCGCCAGCAGCTTGGCCTTTCGGGGAATGAACACTGAAGCTTTCTTT. Residues: CASSLAFRGMNTEAFF.

In this sample, this clone turned up a few times. This chain links TRBV7-3 with TRBJ2-2; a possible D gene is TRBD1 (5 bases). The germline V gene has CDR1 SGHTA and CDR2 FQGTGA. The CDR3 totals 14 residues. Between the trimmed V and J ends, which lost 7 bases and 3 bases, there was a span of 12 bases. CDR3 in DNA: TGTGCCAGCACCATGACAGTAGACACCGGGGAGCTGTTTTTT. It specifies CASTMTVDTGELFF.

The CDR3: CASSPGQGGFRYTF. The CDR3 DNA reads TGTGCCAGCAGTCCGGGACAGGGAGGATTCCGCTACACCTTC. This chain joins TRBV5-6 and TRBJ1-2, with 9 bases matching TRBD1. V was pared by 5 bases and J by 9 bases, with 11 bases of the junction left unmatched. Germline values: CDR1 SGHDT, CDR2 YYEEEE. The CDR3 has 14 residues.

The chain uses TRBV24-1 and TRBJ2-1; 9 positions agree with TRBD1. Germline-derived CDR1 and CDR2 are KGHDR and SFDVKD. V dropped 1 base and J dropped 2; count of bases not matched to a gene: 2. The CDR3 is made up of 16 amino acids. Written as DNA, the CDR3 is TGTGCCACCAGTGATTTTACAGGGGGCGCCTACAATGAGCAGTTCTTC. Translated: CATSDFTGGAYNEQFF.

In its sample, this clone was seen once. The chain links TRBV7-9 to TRBJ2-2, with D possibly matching TRBD2 (6 bases). Germline CDR1 reads SEHNR; CDR2 reads FQNEAQ (reference sequence). V lost 3 bases, J lost 2 bases, and 13 bases lay in between. The CDR3 contains 16 residues. The CDR3 bases are TGTGCCAGCAGCTTTCGAAGACTAGAAAACACCGGGGAGCTGTTTTTT. Residues: CASSFRRLENTGELFF.

CDR3 in amino acids: CASSSIRYTEAFF. Written as DNA, the CDR3 is TGTGCCAGCAGTTCGATCCGGTACACTGAAGCTTTCTTT. The V and J genes are TRBV27 and TRBJ1-1; the D is unclear. The V gene lost 4 bases and the J gene lost 3 bases, with 9 bases spanning the gap. The CDR3 length is 13 residues. In germline, CDR1 is MNHEY, CDR2 SMNVEV (reference sequence).

This chain joins TRBV2 and TRBJ1-2; D perhaps matches TRBD1 (5 bases). The length of the CDR3 is 14 residues. V was pared by 3 bases and J by 7 bases, with 15 bases between. The germline V gene encodes CDR1 SNHLY and CDR2 FYNNEI. CDR3 loop: CASSERDSPSGYTF. DNA for the CDR3: TGTGCCAGCAGTGAGAGAGACAGCCCCAGTGGCTACACCTTC.

This clone turned up a few times. This sequence joins TRBV6-2 or TRBV6-3 and TRBJ1-4; 7 bases align to TRBD1. V trimming: 5 bases; J trimming: 3 bases; junction bases outside the gene matches: 9. In germline, CDR1 is MNHEY, CDR2 SVGEGT. The CDR3 sequence is 16 residues long. CDR3 in DNA: TGTGCCAGCAGTCCGAGGACAGGAAGTCCTAATGAAAAACTGTTTTTT. The encoded protein is CASSPRTGSPNEKLFF.

J is TRBJ1-3 and V is TRBV27, with D perhaps TRBD1 (5 bases). The V gene lost 10 bases and the J gene lost 3 bases, with 19 bases spanning the gap. The CDR3 contains 15 residues. Germline V gene data show CDR1 as MNHEY and CDR2 as SMNVEV (reference sequence). The CDR3 loop is CATAVAGGYGNTIYF. CDR3 sequence (DNA): TGTGCCACGGCGGTGGCCGGGGGGTATGGAAACACCATATATTTT.

The V call is TRBV6-5, the J call TRBJ2-7, with 7 bases matching TRBD1. In germline, CDR1 is MNHEY, CDR2 SVGAGI. The ends lost 2 bases at V and 2 bases at J; junction bases unmatched: 3. The CDR3 spans 14 residues. The CDR3 spells CASSYGDRTYEQYF. The CDR3 bases are TGTGCCAGCAGTTACGGGGACAGAACCTACGAGCAGTACTTC.

This clone was observed a handful of times. V usage is TRBV7-9 and J usage is TRBJ1-4; a possible D gene is TRBD1 (5 bases). Between the trimmed V and J ends, which lost 1 base and 8 bases, there was a span of 11 bases. Germline V CDR1 and CDR2: SEHNR, FQNEAQ (reference sequence). This CDR3 spans 14 amino acids. CDR3: CASSLGQGFEKLFF. DNA for the CDR3: TGTGCCAGCAGCTTAGGCCAGGGATTCGAAAAACTGTTTTTT.

This chain joins TRBV9 and TRBJ1-5; a weak D match, TRBD1 (5 bases). Trimming shortened V by 4 bases and J by 5 bases, and 16 bases separated the two germline ends. The CDR3 runs to 15 residues. From germline, CDR1 is SGDLS and CDR2 YYNGEE. The CDR3 coding sequence is TGTGCCAGCAGCCCGTGGGGCGTGGCAGATCAGCCCCAGCATTTT. It yields the protein CASSPWGVADQPQHF. Filled out from reference TRBV9 and TRBJ1-5, the complete variable domain reads DSGVTQTPKHLITATGQRVTLRCSPRSGDLSVYWYQQSLDQGLQFLIQYYNGEERAKGNILERFSAQQFPDLHSELNLSSLELGDSALYFCASSPWGVADQPQHFGDGTRLSIL.

The J gene is TRBJ1-5, the V gene TRBV4-1; 10 bases line up with TRBD1. CDR3 size: 19 residues. V trimming: 0 bases; J trimming: 1 base; junction bases outside the gene matches: 9. Germline V gene lookup returns CDR1 MGHRA and CDR2 YSYEKL. CDR3 loop: CASSQEPGQGFSSNQPQHF. CDR3 DNA sequence: TGCGCCAGCAGCCAAGAGCCGGGACAGGGGTTTTCGAGCAATCAGCCCCAGCATTTT.

The rearrangement joins TRBV27 to TRBJ2-4, with 8 bases fitting TRBD1. CDR1 and CDR2 (germline): MNHEY, SMNVEV (reference sequence). The CDR3 covers 14 residues. Germline trimming cut 2 bases from V and 8 bases from J; bases unmatched to any gene: 5. The CDR3 reads CASSLQGALDIQYF. The DNA for the CDR3 is TGTGCCAGCAGTTTACAGGGGGCTCTGGACATTCAGTACTTC.

The chain is built from TRBV30 and TRBJ1-3; TRBD1 matches at 7 bases. The ends lost 3 bases at V and 2 bases at J; junction bases unmatched: 4. The CDR3 runs to 14 residues. CDR1 is GTSNPN, CDR2 SVGIG, per germline (reference sequence). The CDR3 region has the DNA TGTGCCTGGAGCGCCGGGACAGCTGGAAACACCATATATTTT. It specifies CAWSAGTAGNTIYF. Full variable domain (outside the CDR3, taken from reference TRBV30 and TRBJ1-3): SQTIHQWPATLVQPVGSPLSLECTVEGTSNPNLYWYRQAAGRGLQLLFYSVGIGQISSEVPQNLSASRPQDRQFILSSKKLLLSDSGFYLCAWSAGTAGNTIYFGEGSWLTVV.

The chain joins TRBV7-9 to TRBJ1-4, with TRBD1 matching over 8 bases. V was pared by 4 bases and J by 8 bases, with 6 bases of the junction left unmatched. The CDR3 length is 14 residues. Per germline, CDR1 SEHNR and CDR2 FQNEAQ (reference sequence). CDR3 residues: CASSSGQGREKLFF. CDR3 DNA sequence: TGTGCCAGCAGCTCCGGACAGGGTCGGGAAAAACTGTTTTTT.

This clone has only a few counts. The chain carries TRBV4-3 and TRBJ2-1; 13 bases agree with TRBD2. Germline values: CDR1 LGHNA, CDR2 YSLEER. The CDR3 is 15 residues long. V lost 4 bases to trimming and J lost 4 bases; unmatched junction nucleotides: 1. CDR3 nucleotides: TGCGCCAGCAGCCGGGGACTAGCGGGGTACAATGAGCAGTTCTTC. The encoded protein is CASSRGLAGYNEQFF.

The table lists this clone with a count of one. V gene TRBV19 combines with J gene TRBJ1-3, with D maybe TRBD1 (5 bases). Trimming pared 10 bases from V and 0 bases from J, leaving 10 bases between. The CDR3 is 13 residues long. CDR1 is LNHDA, CDR2 SQIVND, per germline (reference sequence). The CDR3 is CATRQSSGNTIYF. DNA for the CDR3: TGTGCCACCAGACAGAGCTCTGGAAACACCATATATTTT.

This chain joins TRBV27 and TRBJ2-5, with TRBD1 matching over 12 bases. Trimming removed 7 bases from V and 3 bases from J; junction bases left unmatched: 6. Germline assignment: CDR1 MNHEY and CDR2 SMNVEV (reference sequence). The CDR3 sequence is 15 residues long. CDR3 in DNA: TGTGCCAGCAAACCCGGGACAGGGGGCAAAGAGACCCAGTACTTC. Protein product: CASKPGTGGKETQYF.

The chain couples TRBV19 to TRBJ1-2; 8 nucleotides align to TRBD1. V trimming: 10 bases; J trimming: 8 bases; junction bases outside the gene matches: 12. CDR3 length: 13 residues. Looked up from germline, CDR1 is LNHDA and CDR2 is SQIVND (reference sequence). The CDR3 DNA reads as TGTGCCACCCTCAGACAGGGGCGAACGGGCTACACCTTC. It is translated as CATLRQGRTGYTF.

This rearrangement joins TRBV9 to TRBJ2-3, with a possible D match to TRBD1 (5 bases). V was trimmed by 3 bases and J by 7 bases, leaving 15 bases between them. Germline CDR1 is SGDLS and CDR2 is YYNGEE. This CDR3 is built from 14 residues. The CDR3 coding sequence is TGTGCCAGCAGCGACAATAACAGGCTTAATACGCAGTATTTT. Translating gives CASSDNNRLNTQYF. Based on the CDR3 plus reference TRBV9 and TRBJ2-3, the full variable domain is DSGVTQTPKHLITATGQRVTLRCSPRSGDLSVYWYQQSLDQGLQFLIQYYNGEERAKGNILERFSAQQFPDLHSELNLSSLELGDSALYFCASSDNNRLNTQYFGPGTRLTVL.

The CDR3, as DNA: TGTGCCAGCTCACCACCGGGACTACGCTCCGAGCAGTTCTTC. This sequence encodes CASSPPGLRSEQFF. The chain recombines TRBV18 with TRBJ2-1, with TRBD2 matching over 7 bases. Trimming took 0 bases from V and 10 from J; bases not matched to a gene: 6. This CDR3 spans 14 amino acids. CDR1 KGHSH and CDR2 LQKENI come from the germline V gene.

This clone has just a few counts. J is TRBJ1-2 and V is TRBV4-3; the match to TRBD1 covers 9 bases. CDR1 is LGHNA, CDR2 YSLEER, per germline. V shed 0 bases, J shed 1 base, and the junction held 3 bases outside the gene matches. The CDR3 loop spans 16 amino acids. CDR3 amino acids: CASSQEGDRVNYGYTF. The CDR3 DNA reads TGCGCCAGCAGCCAAGAAGGGGACAGGGTTAACTATGGCTACACCTTC.

The chain carries TRBV3-1 (or the pseudogene TRBV3-2) and TRBJ1-5; D is uncertain. Germline values: CDR1 LGHDT, CDR2 YNNKEL (reference sequence). Between the trimmed V and J ends, which lost 0 bases and 3 bases, there was a span of 3 bases. This CDR3 spans 13 amino acids. This CDR3 is CASSQDINQPQHF. In nucleotides, the CDR3 is TGTGCCAGCAGCCAAGATATCAATCAGCCCCAGCATTTT.

This clone was observed a handful of times. V usage is TRBV6-2 or TRBV6-3 and J usage is TRBJ2-2, with 12 bases aligning to TRBD2. CDR1 is MNHEY, CDR2 SVGEGT, per germline. The CDR3 runs 19 residues. The V gene end was trimmed by 1 base and the J gene end by 5 bases; junction bases not matched to a gene: 11. For the CDR3, the DNA is TGTGCCAGCAGTTACTTACTAGCGGGAGGACAACCCCCTACCGGGGAGCTGTTTTTT. Its protein is CASSYLLAGGQPPTGELFF.

The chain combines TRBV5-4 with TRBJ2-6, with D possibly TRBD2 on 6 matching bases. The CDR3 extends over 15 amino acids. In germline, CDR1 is SGHNT, CDR2 YYREEE (reference sequence). The germline V and J ends were trimmed by 1 base and 2 bases, with 7 bases remaining between them. CDR3: CASSLSGAGANVLTF. CDR3 nucleotides: TGTGCCAGCAGCTTGTCGGGGGCTGGGGCCAACGTCCTGACTTTC. The full variable domain, in which reference TRBV5-4 and TRBJ2-6 provide the parts outside the CDR3, is ETGVTQSPTHLIKTRGQQVTLRCSSQSGHNTVSWYQQALGQGPQFIFQYYREEENGRGNFPPRFSGLQFPNYSSELNVNALELDDSALYLCASSLSGAGANVLTFGAGSRLTVL.